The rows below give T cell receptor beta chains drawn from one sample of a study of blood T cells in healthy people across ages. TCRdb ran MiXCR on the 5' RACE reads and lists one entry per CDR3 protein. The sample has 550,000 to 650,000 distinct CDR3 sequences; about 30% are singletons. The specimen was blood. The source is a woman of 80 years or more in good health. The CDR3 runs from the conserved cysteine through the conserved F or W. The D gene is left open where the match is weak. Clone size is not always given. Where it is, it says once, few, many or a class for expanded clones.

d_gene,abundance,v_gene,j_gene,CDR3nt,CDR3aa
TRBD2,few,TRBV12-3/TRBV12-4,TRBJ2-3,TGTGCCAGCAGTTACCGGACTAGCGGGGTTAGCGCAGATACGCAGTATTTC,CASSYRTSGVSADTQYF
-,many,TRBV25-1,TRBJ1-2,TGTGCCAGCAGTGGTTTAGGGCCGGGCCCTAACTATGGCTACACCTTC,CASSGLGPGPNYGYTF
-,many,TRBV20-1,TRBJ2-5,TGCAGTGCTAGAGCTGACACGTACCAAGAGACCCAGTACTTC,CSARADTYQETQYF
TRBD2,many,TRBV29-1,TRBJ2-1,TGCAGCGTTGTACCGGGACTAGCGGGCAATGAGCAGTTCTTC,CSVVPGLAGNEQFF
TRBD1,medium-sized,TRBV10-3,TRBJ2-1,TGTGCCATCAGAAGGGGACAGGAGACTATCAATGAGCAGTTCTTC,CAIRRGQETINEQFF
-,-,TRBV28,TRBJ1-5,TGTGCCAGCAGTCCCGGTGGAGGGGCTCAGCCCCAGCATTTT,CASSPGGGAQPQHF
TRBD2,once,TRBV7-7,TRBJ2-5,TGTGCTAGCAGCCAGGATTTCCCGGGACTACAAGAGACCCAGTACTTC,CASSQDFPGLQETQYF
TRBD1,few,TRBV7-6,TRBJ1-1,TGTGCCAGCAGCTTAGGGGAAGCAGGGGGAATTTCTGAAGCTTTCTTT,CASSLGEAGGISEAFF
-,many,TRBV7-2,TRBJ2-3,TGTGCCAGCAGCTTCAGACAGGACACAGATACGCAGTATTTT,CASSFRQDTDTQYF
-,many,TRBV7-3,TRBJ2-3,TGTGCCAGCAGCCCCTCCGGGGGTGGGGCTATGGGAGATACGCAGTATTTT,CASSPSGGGAMGDTQYF
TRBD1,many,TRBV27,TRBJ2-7,TGTGCCAGCAGTCCTACGGGACAGAGCTCCTACGAGCAGTACTTC,CASSPTGQSSYEQYF
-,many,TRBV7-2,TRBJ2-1,TGTGCCAGCAGCTTCTTAGGGCGTGCCGTCAATGAGCAGTTCTTC,CASSFLGRAVNEQFF
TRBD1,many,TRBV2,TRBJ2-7,TGTGCCAGCCGGGACAGGGCCTACGAGCAGTACTTC,CASRDRAYEQYF
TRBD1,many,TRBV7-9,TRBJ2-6,TGTGCCAGCAGCCTCGTCACAGGGGTCGGGGCCAACGTCCTGACTTTC,CASSLVTGVGANVLTF
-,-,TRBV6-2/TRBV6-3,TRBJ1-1,TGTGCCAGCAGTTACACGGGTGGAGGCACTGAAGCTTTCTTT,CASSYTGGGTEAFF
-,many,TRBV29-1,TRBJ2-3,TGCAGCGTTGAAGATGGGCGTGATACGCAGTATTTT,CSVEDGRDTQYF
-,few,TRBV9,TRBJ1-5,TGTGCCAGCAGCTTCGGACACGGGCCCAATCAGCCCCAGCATTTT,CASSFGHGPNQPQHF
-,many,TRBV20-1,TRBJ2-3,TGCAGTGCTAGAGCGGGGGCCCAGCGGGATACGCAGTATTTT,CSARAGAQRDTQYF
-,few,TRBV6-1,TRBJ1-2,TGTGCCAGCAGTGGCCAGGGAGCGCATGGCTACACCTTC,CASSGQGAHGYTF
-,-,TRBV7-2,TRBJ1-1,TGTGCCAGCAGTTCACAGGGCGGGGCGGCGGACACTGAAGCTTTCTTT,CASSSQGGAADTEAFF
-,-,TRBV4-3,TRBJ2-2,TGCGCCAGCAGCCAAGAGGGCGTGAGCACCGGGGAGCGGTTTTTT,CASSQEGVSTGERFF
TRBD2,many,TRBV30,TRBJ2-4,TGTGCTTGGGGAGGGGCCGGGGAAAACATTCAGTACTTC,CAWGGAGENIQYF
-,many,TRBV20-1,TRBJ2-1,TGCAGTGCTAGAGCAATCCAGGGGAGCTCCTACAATGAGCAGTTCTTC,CSARAIQGSSYNEQFF
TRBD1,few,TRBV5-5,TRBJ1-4,TGTGCCAGCAGCTTGCGGCGGGACAGCGATGCAACTAATGAAAAACTGTTTTTT,CASSLRRDSDATNEKLFF
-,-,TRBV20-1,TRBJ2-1,TGCAGTGCCAGCCCCGGTAGCGTGGTCTACAATGAGCAGTTCTTC,CSASPGSVVYNEQFF
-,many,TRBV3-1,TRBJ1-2,TGTGCCAGCAGCCAAGGATTGGGCTATGGCTACACCTTC,CASSQGLGYGYTF
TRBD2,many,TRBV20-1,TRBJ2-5,TGCAGTGTAGTGCTAGCGGGGACCTTCCAAGAGACCCAGTACTTC,CSVVLAGTFQETQYF
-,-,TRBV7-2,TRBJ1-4,TGTGCCAGCAGCCGGGGGGGCCCGGGAGGAGGTGAAAAACGGTTTTTT,CASSRGGPGGGEKRFF
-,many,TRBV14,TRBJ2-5,TGTGCCAGCAGCCAAGGAGGGGGTCCCTTCCAAGAGACCCAGTACTTC,CASSQGGGPFQETQYF
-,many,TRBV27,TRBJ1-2,TGTGCCAGCAGGGAATCCTCCGCGACGGATAACTATGGCTACACCTTC,CASRESSATDNYGYTF
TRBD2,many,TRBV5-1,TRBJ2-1,TGCGCCAGCAGCTTCCAACTAGCGGGGGGATCCAATGAGCAGTTCTTC,CASSFQLAGGSNEQFF
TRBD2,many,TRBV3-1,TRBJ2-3,TGTGCCAGCAGCCTAGCGGGGGCCTACACAGATACGCAGTATTTT,CASSLAGAYTDTQYF
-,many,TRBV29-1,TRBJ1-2,TGCAGCGCCCGGTTCGGGTACGGCTACACCTTC,CSARFGYGYTF
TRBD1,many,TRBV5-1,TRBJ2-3,TGCGCCAGCAGCACGGACAGGAGAGGAGATACGCAGTATTTT,CASSTDRRGDTQYF
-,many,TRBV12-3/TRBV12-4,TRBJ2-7,TGTGCCAGCAGGACACTGTACGGACTGGACGAGCAGTACTTC,CASRTLYGLDEQYF
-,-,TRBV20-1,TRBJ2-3,TGCAGTGCTAGAGATACCGGGGGGCCTGTAGTAAATACGCAGTATTTT,CSARDTGGPVVNTQYF
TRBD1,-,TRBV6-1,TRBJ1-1,TGTGCCCTACAGCAGACGGACAGGGGGGACATGAACACTGAAGCTTTCTTT,CALQQTDRGDMNTEAFF
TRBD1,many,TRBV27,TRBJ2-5,TGTGCCAGCAGGCTGACAGGGGGGGTAGAGACCCAGTACTTC,CASRLTGGVETQYF
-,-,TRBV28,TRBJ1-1,TGTGCCAGCAGTTTACAGGGTACTTTAGGAACTGAAGTTTTCTTT,CASSLQGTLGTEVFF
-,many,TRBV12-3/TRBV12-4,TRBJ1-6,TGTGCCAGCAGTCTCCGAGCAGCCTATAATTCACCCCTCCACTTT,CASSLRAAYNSPLHF
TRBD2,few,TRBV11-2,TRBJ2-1,TGTGCCAGCAGCTTAGGTGAGACTAGCTATTTGGATGAGCAGTTCTTC,CASSLGETSYLDEQFF
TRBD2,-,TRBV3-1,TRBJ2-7,TGTGCCAGCAGCCTGGCGGGGGGTTGGGAGGAGCAGTACTTC,CASSLAGGWEEQYF
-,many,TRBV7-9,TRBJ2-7,TGTGCCAGCAGCCCTAGACAGGCCTATATCTACGAGCAGTACTTC,CASSPRQAYIYEQYF
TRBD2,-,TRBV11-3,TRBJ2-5,TGTGCCAGCAGCTTAGGCGGGGGTCGCGGGAATGAGCAGTACTTC,CASSLGGGRGNEQYF
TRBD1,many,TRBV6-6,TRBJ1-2,TGTGCCAGCACCCCAGGGACAGGGAGAGGCTACACCTTC,CASTPGTGRGYTF
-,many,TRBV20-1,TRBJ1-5,TGCAGTGCACAATCCTACCCGGGGGATTATAGCAATCAGCCCCAGCATTTT,CSAQSYPGDYSNQPQHF
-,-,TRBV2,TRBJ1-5,TGTGCCAGCAGCAAAAACGGCAATCAGCCCCAGCATTTT,CASSKNGNQPQHF
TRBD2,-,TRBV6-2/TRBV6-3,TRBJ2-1,TGTGCCAGCAGAAAGGGACTAGCGGGAGGAAGTGAGCAGTTCTTC,CASRKGLAGGSEQFF
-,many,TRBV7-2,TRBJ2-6,TGTGCCAGCAGCTTACGGTGGGGGGCCGCTGGGGCCAACGTCCTGACTTTC,CASSLRWGAAGANVLTF
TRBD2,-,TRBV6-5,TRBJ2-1,TGTGCCGGCATCCCACTAGCGGGGGTTAACAATGAGCAGTTCTTC,CAGIPLAGVNNEQFF
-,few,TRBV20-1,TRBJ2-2,TGCAGTGCTAGAATAGCGCCAGACGATATCCCCCCAAATTCGAACACCGGGGAGCTGTTTTTT,CSARIAPDDIPPNSNTGELFF
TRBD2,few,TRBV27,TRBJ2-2,TGTGCCAGCAGTGGCAGCGGGGCGAACACCGGGGAGCTGTTTTTT,CASSGSGANTGELFF
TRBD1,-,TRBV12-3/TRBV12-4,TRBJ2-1,TGTGCCAGCAGTTTTGGGGACAGGAGGTTCTTC,CASSFGDRRFF
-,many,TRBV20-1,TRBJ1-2,TGCAGTGCCTCCCCAGCAGGCGACTATGGCTACACCTTC,CSASPAGDYGYTF
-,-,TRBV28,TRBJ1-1,TGTGCCAGCAGTTCAGGGAGCACTGAAGCTTTCTTT,CASSSGSTEAFF
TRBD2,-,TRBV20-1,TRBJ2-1,TGCAGTGCTAGATCCAGCGGGAAGACACTCTACAATGAGCAGTTCTTC,CSARSSGKTLYNEQFF